The 15 T cell receptor beta chains below all came from one sample that was sequenced in a study of identical twins. TCRdb re-called the 5' RACE reads through MiXCR, storing one row per CDR3 protein. The table includes 700,000 or so distinct CDR3 sequences, 8.6% detected once. Separately, the same data were catalogued under a study of yellow fever vaccine responses in identical twins.

Sequencing was performed on PBMCs. The receptors stem from a woman aged 18-29 years in good health.

The rearrangement joins TRBV4-2 to TRBJ2-2; D not certain. Trimming removed 5 bases at V and 1 base at J, with 8 bases between. The CDR3 loop spans 14 amino acids. Germline CDR1 and CDR2: LGHNA and YNFKEQ. The CDR3: CASSYAENTGELFF. In DNA, the CDR3 is TGTGCCAGCAGCTACGCCGAGAACACCGGGGAGCTGTTTTTT.

This clonotype turned up a few times. The genes are TRBV12-3 or TRBV12-4 and TRBJ1-1; D is unresolved. Trimming pared 5 bases from V and 10 bases from J, leaving 20 bases between. This CDR3 has 14 residues. As DNA, the CDR3 is TGTGCCAGCAGTCCGGGTCGTCTAACTACGGGAGCTTTCTTT. Amino acid sequence: CASSPGRLTTGAFF.

The V and J genes are TRBV4-1 and TRBJ2-1, with 7 bases lining up with TRBD1. This CDR3 region has 15 residues. J gave up 4 bases and V 5 bases, and 8 bases lay outside the gene matches. Germline values: CDR1 MGHRA, CDR2 YSYEKL. DNA of the CDR3: TGCGCCAGCAGCTCGGACAGGTTCCCTTACAATGAGCAGTTCTTC. Translated: CASSSDRFPYNEQFF.

The chain joins TRBV6-1 to TRBJ2-1; TRBD2 agrees at 10 bases. Germline V gene lookup returns CDR1 MNHNS and CDR2 SASEGT. Losses at the gene ends were 5 bases for V and 6 bases for J; bases not matched to a gene: 10. This CDR3 has 16 residues. Here the CDR3 reads CASSRTAGGPSNEQFF. The CDR3 DNA follows: TGTGCCAGCAGTCGAACAGCGGGAGGGCCCTCCAATGAGCAGTTCTTC.

Ten or more counts support this clonotype. The chain has TRBV27 and TRBJ2-7; 8 bases match TRBD2. Germline V gene data show CDR1 as MNHEY and CDR2 as SMNVEV (reference sequence). This CDR3 has 13 amino acids. Trimming removed 6 bases from V and 3 bases from J; junction bases left unmatched: 4. The CDR3 sequence is CASRQRGIYEQYF. CDR3 coding DNA: TGTGCCAGCAGACAGCGGGGGATCTACGAGCAGTACTTC.

This clonotype was picked up many times. V gene TRBV27 combines with J gene TRBJ1-2; the match to TRBD1 covers 7 bases. CDR3 length: 13 residues. Per germline, CDR1 MNHEY and CDR2 SMNVEV (reference sequence). V dropped 5 bases and J dropped 2; count of bases not matched to a gene: 2. CDR3 sequence reads: CASSVQGNYGYTF. CDR3 sequence (DNA): TGTGCCAGCAGTGTACAGGGGAACTATGGCTACACCTTC.

This sequence joins TRBV12-3 or TRBV12-4 and TRBJ2-7, with TRBD1 matching 12 bases. The J segment lost 5 bases and the V segment lost 7 bases, leaving 9 bases of the junction unmatched. This CDR3 is 15 amino acids long. The CDR3 here is CASILGQGAFNEQYF. Written as DNA, the CDR3 is TGTGCCAGCATCCTGGGACAGGGGGCTTTCAACGAGCAGTACTTC.

V usage is TRBV3-1 and J usage is TRBJ1-5; D might be TRBD1 (6 bases). The CDR3 contains 16 residues. From germline, CDR1 is LGHDT and CDR2 YNNKEL (reference sequence). With 2 bases removed from V and 3 bases from J, the gap between germline ends came to 14 bases. The CDR3 region is CASSQTGGHHNQPQHF. The CDR3 DNA reads as TGTGCCAGCAGCCAAACGGGGGGACATCACAATCAGCCCCAGCATTTT.

This clonotype was recorded a few times. The rearrangement joins TRBV29-1 to TRBJ2-7, with 9 bases identical to TRBD1. V was pared by 5 bases and J by 7 bases, with 9 bases of the junction left unmatched. CDR3 length equals 13 residues. Per the germline V gene, CDR1 is SQVTM and CDR2 is ANQGSEA. CDR3 nucleotide sequence: TGCAGCGTTTTGGGACAGGGAGGTGGGGAGCAGTACTTC. Translating it yields CSVLGQGGGEQYF.

In this sample, this clonotype turned up a few times. This rearrangement joins TRBV20-1 to TRBJ2-7; TRBD2 matches 9 bases. The germline gives CDR1 DFQATT, CDR2 SNEGSKA (reference sequence). The ends lost 7 bases at V and 2 bases at J; junction bases unmatched: 3. CDR3 length: 12 amino acids. In DNA form, the CDR3 reads TGCAGTGGGACTAGCGATACCTACGAGCAGTACTTC. Its protein product is CSGTSDTYEQYF.

This rearrangement joins TRBV5-1 to TRBJ2-2; TRBD2 is a possible D gene (6 bases). Trimming took 4 bases from V and 4 from J, leaving 11 bases between them. Germline V gene sequence: CDR1 SGHRS, CDR2 YFSETQ. CDR3 size: 14 residues. The CDR3 sequence: CASSRLVVTGELFF. The DNA of the CDR3 is TGCGCCAGCAGCCGACTAGTAGTCACCGGGGAGCTGTTTTTT. Complete variable domain (other parts from reference TRBV5-1 and TRBJ2-2): KAGVTQTPRYLIKTRGQQVTLSCSPISGHRSVSWYQQTPGQGLQFLFEYFSETQRNKGNFPGRFSGRQFSNSRSEMNVSTLELGDSALYLCASSRLVVTGELFFGEGSRLTVL.

This clonotype showed up many times. CDR3 residues: CASRSTLRGGETQYF. CDR3 sequence (DNA): TGCGCCAGCAGGAGTACGCTCAGGGGAGGGGAGACCCAGTACTTC. V is TRBV5-1 and J is TRBJ2-5; D is possibly TRBD2 (7 bases). This CDR3 has 15 residues. Germline V gives CDR1 SGHRS, CDR2 YFSETQ. The germline V and J ends were trimmed by 5 bases and 5 bases, with 19 bases remaining between them.

The V gene is TRBV10-3, the J gene TRBJ2-5; D possibly matches TRBD1 or TRBD2 (5 bases each). This CDR3 has 12 residues. The V gene's germline CDR1 is ENHRY and CDR2 SYGVKD. The V and J ends lost 10 bases and 2 bases respectively, with 11 bases between them. CDR3 sequence (DNA): TGTGCCACCGGGACGGAGCAAGAGACCCAGTACTTC. As protein: CATGTEQETQYF.

V is TRBV7-2 and J is TRBJ2-7; perhaps TRBD1 as D (5 bases). V lost 3 bases to trimming and J lost 2 bases, with 17 bases between them. Germline CDR1 reads SGHTA; CDR2 reads FQGNSA. The CDR3 covers 16 residues. CDR3 bases: TGTGCCAGCAGCTTGCTCCCTGAAGGGGTGACCTACGAGCAGTACTTC. Its translation is CASSLLPEGVTYEQYF.

This clonotype showed up many times. The chain is built from TRBV10-3 and TRBJ2-5; the D call may be TRBD1 or TRBD2 (6 bases each). Germline V gene sequence: CDR1 ENHRY, CDR2 SYGVKD. The V gene lost 2 bases and the J gene lost 1 base, with 8 bases spanning the gap. The CDR3 runs to 14 residues. CDR3 sequence: CAISEPGAQETQYF. For the CDR3, the DNA is TGTGCCATCAGTGAGCCGGGGGCCCAAGAGACCCAGTACTTC.